These T cell receptor beta chains were read from a single sample in a study of PD-1 blockade in classical Hodgkin lymphoma. The table came from immunoSEQ multiplex PCR; TCRdb's copy has only in-frame clones and leaves some out. This table has fewer than 110,000 clones, 75% to 90% appearing once. The sequencing here drew on peripheral blood mononuclear cells (PBMCs), taken before the second cycle of nivolumab. The receptors come from a human donor with classical Hodgkin lymphoma. Both conserved end residues are part of each CDR3. Each record gives: V gene, J gene, clone size, CDR3 protein. Part of the rows lack a size; the others show once, few, many or a class for expanded clones.

v_gene: TRBV5-4; j_gene: TRBJ2-5; abundance: NA; CDR3aa: CASSLSPGEGETQYF
v_gene: TRBV9; j_gene: TRBJ1-2; abundance: NA; CDR3aa: CASSVGQYYGYTF
v_gene: TRBV5-1; j_gene: TRBJ1-5; abundance: NA; CDR3aa: CASSLGPGQSNQPQHF
v_gene: TRBV9; j_gene: TRBJ2-1; abundance: once; CDR3aa: CASSVVGLAGGSSYNEQFF
v_gene: TRBV12-5; j_gene: TRBJ1-3; abundance: NA; CDR3aa: CASGLVRRQGSGNTIYF
v_gene: TRBV9; j_gene: TRBJ1-2; abundance: NA; CDR3aa: CASSGQTGGDYGYTF
v_gene: TRBV7-3; j_gene: TRBJ2-7; abundance: NA; CDR3aa: CASSQDTVPYQQYF
v_gene: TRBV19; j_gene: TRBJ1-2; abundance: NA; CDR3aa: CASSTTPLSPWRGGGYGYTF
v_gene: TRBV21-1; j_gene: TRBJ2-1; abundance: NA; CDR3aa: CASSARCFFGNEQFF
v_gene: TRBV30; j_gene: TRBJ2-3; abundance: NA; CDR3aa: CAWSKRGSTDTQYF
v_gene: TRBV6-6; j_gene: TRBJ2-3; abundance: NA; CDR3aa: CASSYSQGSFDTQYF
v_gene: TRBV18; j_gene: TRBJ2-5; abundance: NA; CDR3aa: CASSPGTGQETQYF
v_gene: TRBV21-1; j_gene: TRBJ2-7; abundance: NA; CDR3aa: CASSNECREKPLPYEQYF
v_gene: TRBV7-9; j_gene: TRBJ2-3; abundance: NA; CDR3aa: CASSFRSGTGDVGTDTQYF
v_gene: TRBV7-9; j_gene: TRBJ2-1; abundance: NA; CDR3aa: CASSLMGGAGGDEQFF
v_gene: TRBV7-2; j_gene: TRBJ1-2; abundance: once; CDR3aa: CASSKRQDPFSRGYTF
v_gene: TRBV7-9; j_gene: TRBJ1-2; abundance: NA; CDR3aa: CASSITGEVNYGYTF